Below, 9 T cell receptor beta chains from the same sample are listed, as sequenced in a study of T cells after yellow fever vaccination. TCRdb re-analysed the 5' RACE reads in MiXCR, keeping a single row per CDR3 protein. The repertoire consists of around 310,000 distinct CDR3 sequences, with 8.7% occurring once and the leading ten covering approximately 18%. The starting material was PBMCs, obtained on the day of the first yellow fever vaccination. These receptors were taken from a man younger than 35 who received the YFV17D yellow fever vaccine.

This clonotype has at least ten counts. J is TRBJ2-2 and V is TRBV4-3; a possible D gene is TRBD2 (5 bases). CDR1 LGHNA and CDR2 YSLEER come from the germline V gene. There are 16 residues in the CDR3. Trimming pared 0 bases from V and 7 bases from J, leaving 15 bases between. The CDR3 loop reads CASSQEHYASGGELFF. The CDR3 DNA follows: TGCGCCAGCAGCCAAGAACATTATGCGAGCGGCGGGGAGCTGTTTTTT.

The chain uses TRBV6-5 and TRBJ2-3, with D perhaps TRBD2 (5 bases). The V and J ends lost 3 bases and 2 bases respectively, with 24 bases between them. Per the germline V gene, CDR1 is MNHEY and CDR2 is SVGAGI. The CDR3 is made up of 19 amino acids. The CDR3 bases are TGTGCCAGCAGTTATTTATTGGGATTTTCGGTTAGCGACACAGATACGCAGTATTTT. Translating gives CASSYLLGFSVSDTDTQYF.

The chain combines TRBV12-3 or TRBV12-4 with TRBJ2-1; 9 bases are a match to TRBD2. This CDR3 comprises 13 residues. V trimming: 10 bases; J trimming: 4 bases; junction bases outside the gene matches: 5. CDR3 in amino acids: CATRRGGYNEQFF. The CDR3 DNA reads TGTGCCACCCGGCGGGGGGGTTACAATGAGCAGTTCTTC.

This clonotype was seen only a few times. The chain recombines TRBV20-1 with TRBJ2-3; TRBD2 matches 15 bases. Germline values: CDR1 DFQATT, CDR2 SNEGSKA (reference sequence). The CDR3 loop spans 20 amino acids. V lost 1 base to trimming and J lost 0 bases; unmatched junction nucleotides: 11. CDR3 nucleotide sequence: TGCAGTGCTAGAGGGCACCCCGGGACTAGCGGGGGGCGGAGCACAGATACGCAGTATTTT. Protein product: CSARGHPGTSGGRSTDTQYF.

This clonotype was counted only a few times. V is TRBV27 and J is TRBJ2-7; no firm D call. In germline, CDR1 is MNHEY, CDR2 SMNVEV (reference sequence). Deletions cut 3 bases from V and 7 bases from J, with 10 bases between. This CDR3 contains 12 residues. The CDR3 protein is CASSFSSGEQYF. In nucleotides, the CDR3 is TGTGCCAGCAGTTTTAGCTCTGGGGAGCAGTACTTC.

This clonotype was picked up a small number of times. This rearrangement joins TRBV5-1 to TRBJ1-6; D is perhaps TRBD1 (5 bases). CDR1 is SGHRS, CDR2 YFSETQ, per germline. V dropped 4 bases and J dropped 12 bases, with 14 bases sitting between them. The CDR3 loop spans 13 amino acids. The CDR3 DNA reads as TGCGCCAGCAGCGACTATCCAGGGCTACCCCTCCACTTT. Amino acid sequence: CASSDYPGLPLHF.

This rearrangement joins TRBV28 to TRBJ2-5; weak D call: TRBD1 (5 bases). The CDR3 runs to 12 residues. V shed 6 bases and J shed 5 bases, with 10 bases lying between them. In germline, CDR1 is MDHEN, CDR2 SYDVKM. CDR3 residues: CASRSRVETQYF. For the CDR3, the DNA is TGTGCCAGCAGGTCCAGGGTGGAGACCCAGTACTTC.

The chain combines TRBV7-2 with TRBJ2-3; 9 bases agree with TRBD2. V lost 0 bases to trimming and J lost 2 bases; unmatched junction nucleotides: 12. Per the germline V gene, CDR1 is SGHTA and CDR2 is FQGNSA. The length of the CDR3 is 19 residues. The CDR3 DNA is TGTGCCAGCAGCTTAGCGAAGAGCAAACTAGCGGGTACCACAGATACGCAGTATTTT. It specifies CASSLAKSKLAGTTDTQYF. Using reference TRBV7-2 and TRBJ2-3 for the parts outside the CDR3, the full variable domain is GAGVSQSPSNKVTEKGKDVELRCDPISGHTALYWYRQSLGQGLEFLIYFQGNSAPDKSGLPSDRFSAERTGGSVSTLTIQRTQQEDSAVYLCASSLAKSKLAGTTDTQYFGPGTRLTVL.

The chain has TRBV7-8 and TRBJ1-3; D is unresolved. V lost 2 bases to trimming and J lost 0 bases, with 8 bases between them. The CDR3 runs to 15 residues. CDR1 and CDR2 (germline): SGHVS, FQNEAQ. CDR3 region: CASSLSSISGNTIYF. The CDR3 DNA is TGTGCCAGCAGCTTATCTAGTATCTCTGGAAACACCATATATTTT.